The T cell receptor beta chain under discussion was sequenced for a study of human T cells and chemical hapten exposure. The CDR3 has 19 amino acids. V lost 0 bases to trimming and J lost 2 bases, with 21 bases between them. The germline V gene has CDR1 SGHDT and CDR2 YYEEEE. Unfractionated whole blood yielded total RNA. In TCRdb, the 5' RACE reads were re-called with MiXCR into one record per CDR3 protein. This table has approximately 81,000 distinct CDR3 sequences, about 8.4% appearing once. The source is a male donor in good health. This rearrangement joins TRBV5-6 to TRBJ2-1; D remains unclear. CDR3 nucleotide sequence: TGTGCCAGCAGCTTGGGTCGCGGTGGTGGGTTTGGCCCCTACAATGAGCAGTTCTTC. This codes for CASSLGRGGGFGPYNEQFF.